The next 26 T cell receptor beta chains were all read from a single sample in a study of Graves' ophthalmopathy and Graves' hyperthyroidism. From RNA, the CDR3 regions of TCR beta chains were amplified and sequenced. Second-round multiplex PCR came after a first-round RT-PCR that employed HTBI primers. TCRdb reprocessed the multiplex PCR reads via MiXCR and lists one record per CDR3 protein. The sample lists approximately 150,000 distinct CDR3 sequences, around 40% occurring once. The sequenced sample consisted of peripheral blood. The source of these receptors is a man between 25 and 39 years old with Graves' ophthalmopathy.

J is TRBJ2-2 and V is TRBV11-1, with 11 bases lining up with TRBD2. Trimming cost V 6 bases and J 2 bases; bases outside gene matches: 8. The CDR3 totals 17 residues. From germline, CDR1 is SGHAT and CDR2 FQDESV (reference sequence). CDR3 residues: CASSASTSGSNTGELFF. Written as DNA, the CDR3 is TGTGCCAGCAGTGCAAGTACTAGCGGGAGTAACACCGGGGAGCTGTTTTTT. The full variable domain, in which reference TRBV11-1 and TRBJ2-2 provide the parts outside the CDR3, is EAEVAQSPRYKITEKSQAVAFWCDPISGHATLYWYRQILGQGPELLVQFQDESVVDDSQLPKDRFSAERLKGVDSTLKIQPAELGDSAMYLCASSASTSGSNTGELFFGEGSRLTVL.

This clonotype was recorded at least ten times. The CDR3 coding sequence is TGTGCCACCAGTGACACCGGACCGTCTAGGGAGGAGGGCTACACCTTC. It translates to CATSDTGPSREEGYTF. The V gene is TRBV24-1, the J gene TRBJ1-2; unclear D gene. Germline V gene lookup returns CDR1 KGHDR and CDR2 SFDVKD. Trimming left V 4 bases short and J 8 bases short, with 22 bases between. The CDR3 sequence is 16 residues long.

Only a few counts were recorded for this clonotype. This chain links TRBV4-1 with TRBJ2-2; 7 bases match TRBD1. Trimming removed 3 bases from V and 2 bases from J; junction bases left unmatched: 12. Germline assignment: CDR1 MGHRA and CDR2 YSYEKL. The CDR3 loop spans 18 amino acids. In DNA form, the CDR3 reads TGCGCCAGCAGCCATTTGGGGACAGCGGAATCAAACACCGGGGAGCTGTTTTTT. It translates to CASSHLGTAESNTGELFF.

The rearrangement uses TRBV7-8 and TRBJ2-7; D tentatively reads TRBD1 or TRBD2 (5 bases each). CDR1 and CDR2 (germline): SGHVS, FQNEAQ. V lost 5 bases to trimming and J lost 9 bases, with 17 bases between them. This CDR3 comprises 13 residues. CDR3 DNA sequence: TGTGCCAGCAGCCGCTCCAGGGACGGATTGCAGTACTTC. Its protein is CASSRSRDGLQYF. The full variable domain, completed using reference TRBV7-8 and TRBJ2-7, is GAGVSQSPRYKVAKRGQDVALRCDPISGHVSLFWYQQALGQGPEFLTYFQNEAQLDKSGLPSDRFFAERPEGSVSTLKIQRTQQEDSAVYLCASSRSRDGLQYFGPGTRLTVT.

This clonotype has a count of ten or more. The CDR3 nucleotides read TGTGCCAGCATAAGTAGCGGGAGTACCTACGAGCAGTACTTC. It is translated as CASISSGSTYEQYF. The chain employs TRBV6-5 and TRBJ2-7; TRBD2 matches at 9 bases. The CDR3 has 14 amino acids. The ends lost 7 bases at V and 2 bases at J; junction bases unmatched: 6. CDR1 and CDR2 from the germline V gene are MNHEY and SVGAGI.

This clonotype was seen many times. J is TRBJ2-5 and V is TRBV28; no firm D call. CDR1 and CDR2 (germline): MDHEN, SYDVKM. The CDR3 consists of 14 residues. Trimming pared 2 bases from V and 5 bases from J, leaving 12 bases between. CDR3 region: CASSLSWGWETQYF. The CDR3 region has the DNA TGTGCCAGCAGTTTAAGTTGGGGATGGGAGACCCAGTACTTC.

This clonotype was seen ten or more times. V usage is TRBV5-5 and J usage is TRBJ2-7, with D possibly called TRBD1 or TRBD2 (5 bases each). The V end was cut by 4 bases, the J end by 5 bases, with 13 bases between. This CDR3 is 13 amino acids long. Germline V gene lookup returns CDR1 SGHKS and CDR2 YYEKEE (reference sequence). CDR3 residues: CASSRDGGDEQYF. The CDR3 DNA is TGTGCCAGCAGCCGAGATGGGGGTGACGAGCAGTACTTC.

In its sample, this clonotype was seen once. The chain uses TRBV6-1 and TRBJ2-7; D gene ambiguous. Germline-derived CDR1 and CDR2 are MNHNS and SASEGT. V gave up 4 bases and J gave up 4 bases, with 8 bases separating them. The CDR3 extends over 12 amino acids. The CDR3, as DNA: TGTGCCAGCAGTGGGGATAGATACGAGCAGTACTTC. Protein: CASSGDRYEQYF.

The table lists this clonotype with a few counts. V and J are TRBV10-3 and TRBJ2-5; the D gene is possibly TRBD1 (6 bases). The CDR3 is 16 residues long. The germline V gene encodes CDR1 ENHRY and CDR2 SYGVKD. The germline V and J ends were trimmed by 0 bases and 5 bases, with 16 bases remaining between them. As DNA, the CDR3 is TGTGCCATCAGTGAGTCGATTGACAGGTCCGGGGAGACCCAGTACTTC. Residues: CAISESIDRSGETQYF.

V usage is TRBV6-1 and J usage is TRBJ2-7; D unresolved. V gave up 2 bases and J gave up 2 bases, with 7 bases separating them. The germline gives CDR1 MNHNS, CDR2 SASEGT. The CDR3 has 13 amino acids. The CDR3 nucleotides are TGTGCCAGCAGTGAATCAGGTCCCTACGAGCAGTACTTC. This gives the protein CASSESGPYEQYF.

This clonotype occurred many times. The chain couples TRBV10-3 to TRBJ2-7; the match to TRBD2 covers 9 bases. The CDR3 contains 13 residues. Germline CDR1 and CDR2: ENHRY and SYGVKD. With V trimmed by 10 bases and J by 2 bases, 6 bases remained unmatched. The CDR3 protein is CATASGAPYEQYF. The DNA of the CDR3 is TGTGCCACCGCTAGCGGGGCTCCCTACGAGCAGTACTTC.

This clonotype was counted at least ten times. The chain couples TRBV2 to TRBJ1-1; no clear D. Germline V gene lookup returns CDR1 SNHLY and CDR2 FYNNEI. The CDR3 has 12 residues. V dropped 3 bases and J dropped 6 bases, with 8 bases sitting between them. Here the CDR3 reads CASSEGFAEAFF. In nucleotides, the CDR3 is TGTGCCAGCAGTGAGGGCTTCGCTGAAGCTTTCTTT.

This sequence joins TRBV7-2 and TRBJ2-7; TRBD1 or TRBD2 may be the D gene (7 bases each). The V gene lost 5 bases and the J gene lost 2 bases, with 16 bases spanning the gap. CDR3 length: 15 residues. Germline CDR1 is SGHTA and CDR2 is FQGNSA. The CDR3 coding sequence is TGTGCCAGCAGCGACCTGACAGGGAGGGCCTACGAGCAGTACTTC. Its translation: CASSDLTGRAYEQYF.

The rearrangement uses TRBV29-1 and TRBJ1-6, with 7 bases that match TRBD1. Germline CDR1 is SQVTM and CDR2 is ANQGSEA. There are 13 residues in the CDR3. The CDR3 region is CTTRTGDNSPLHF. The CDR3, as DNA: TGCACCACTCGGACAGGCGATAATTCACCCCTCCACTTT.

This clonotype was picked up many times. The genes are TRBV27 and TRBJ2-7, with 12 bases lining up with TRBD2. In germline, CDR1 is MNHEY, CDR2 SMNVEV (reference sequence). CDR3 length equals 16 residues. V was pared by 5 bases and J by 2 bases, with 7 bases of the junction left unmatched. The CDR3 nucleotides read TGTGCCAGCAGTCCTCGGACTAGCGGGATTCCCTACGAGCAGTACTTC. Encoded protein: CASSPRTSGIPYEQYF.

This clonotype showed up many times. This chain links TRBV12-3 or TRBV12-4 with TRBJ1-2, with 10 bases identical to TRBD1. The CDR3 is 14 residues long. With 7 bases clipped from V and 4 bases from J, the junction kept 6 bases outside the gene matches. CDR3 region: CASTMTGGVYGYTF. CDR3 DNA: TGTGCCAGCACAATGACAGGGGGCGTCTATGGCTACACCTTC.

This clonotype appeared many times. CDR3: CAWRATGGSEAFF. The CDR3 region has the DNA TGTGCCTGGAGAGCCACAGGGGGATCTGAAGCTTTCTTT. The chain recombines TRBV30 with TRBJ1-1, with 8 bases lining up with TRBD1. The CDR3 length is 13 residues. The J segment lost 6 bases and the V segment lost 3 bases, leaving 6 bases of the junction unmatched. CDR1 and CDR2 (germline): GTSNPN, SVGIG (reference sequence).

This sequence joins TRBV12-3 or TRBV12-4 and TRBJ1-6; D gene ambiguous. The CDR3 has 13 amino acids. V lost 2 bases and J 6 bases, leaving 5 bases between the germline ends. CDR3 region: CASSLHGNSPLHF. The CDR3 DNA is TGTGCCAGCAGTTTACATGGTAATTCACCCCTCCACTTT.

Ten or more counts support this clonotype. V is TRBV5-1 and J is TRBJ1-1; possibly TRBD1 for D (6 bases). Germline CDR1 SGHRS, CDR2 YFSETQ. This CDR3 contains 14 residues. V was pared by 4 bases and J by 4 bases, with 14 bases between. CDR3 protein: CASSPEGGTTEAFF. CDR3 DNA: TGCGCCAGCAGCCCGGAAGGGGGGACCACTGAAGCTTTCTTT.

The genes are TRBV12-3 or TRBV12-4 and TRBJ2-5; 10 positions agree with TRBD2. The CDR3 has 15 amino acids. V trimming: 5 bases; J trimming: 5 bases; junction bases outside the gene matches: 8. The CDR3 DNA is TGTGCCAGCAGTACTTCTAGCGGGAGTGAGGAGACCCAGTACTTC. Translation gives CASSTSSGSEETQYF.

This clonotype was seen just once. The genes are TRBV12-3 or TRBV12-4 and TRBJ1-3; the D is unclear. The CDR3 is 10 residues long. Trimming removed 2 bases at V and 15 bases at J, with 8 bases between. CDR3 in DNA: TGTGCCAGCAGTTTAAGGGTCGCATATTTT. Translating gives CASSLRVAYF.

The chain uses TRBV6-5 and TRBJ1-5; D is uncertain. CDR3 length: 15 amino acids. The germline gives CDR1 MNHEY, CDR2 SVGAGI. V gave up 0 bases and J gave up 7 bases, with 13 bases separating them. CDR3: CASSYSGGSRQPQHF. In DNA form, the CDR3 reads TGTGCCAGCAGTTACTCAGGAGGGTCACGGCAGCCCCAGCATTTT.

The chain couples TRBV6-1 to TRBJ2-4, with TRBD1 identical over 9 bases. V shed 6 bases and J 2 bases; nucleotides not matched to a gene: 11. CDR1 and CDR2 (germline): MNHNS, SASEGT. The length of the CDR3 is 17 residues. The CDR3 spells CASSPRDRALTKNIQYF. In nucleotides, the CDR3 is TGTGCCAGCAGCCCCAGGGACAGGGCTTTGACCAAAAACATTCAGTACTTC.

The CDR3 sequence: CASSSHLYEQYF. CDR3 sequence (DNA): TGTGCCAGCAGTTCCCATCTCTACGAGCAGTACTTC. The chain carries TRBV6-2 or TRBV6-3 and TRBJ2-7; D unclear. CDR3 length: 12 amino acids. V dropped 4 bases and J dropped 3 bases, with 7 bases sitting between them. Germline CDR1 reads MNHEY; CDR2 reads SVGEGT.

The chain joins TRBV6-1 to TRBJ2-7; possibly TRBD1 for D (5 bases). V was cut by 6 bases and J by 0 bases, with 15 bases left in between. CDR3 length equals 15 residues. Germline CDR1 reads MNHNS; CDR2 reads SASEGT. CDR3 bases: TGTGCCAGCAGACCCGCGACAGTAACCTCCTACGAGCAGTACTTC. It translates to CASRPATVTSYEQYF.

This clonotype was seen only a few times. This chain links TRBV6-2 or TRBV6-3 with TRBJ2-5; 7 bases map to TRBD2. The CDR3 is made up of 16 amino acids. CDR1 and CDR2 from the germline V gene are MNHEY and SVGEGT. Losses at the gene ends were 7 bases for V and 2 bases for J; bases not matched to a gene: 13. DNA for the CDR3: TGTGCCAGCACCCTAGGGTGGGCTAGCGGACAAGAGACCCAGTACTTC. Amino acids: CASTLGWASGQETQYF.